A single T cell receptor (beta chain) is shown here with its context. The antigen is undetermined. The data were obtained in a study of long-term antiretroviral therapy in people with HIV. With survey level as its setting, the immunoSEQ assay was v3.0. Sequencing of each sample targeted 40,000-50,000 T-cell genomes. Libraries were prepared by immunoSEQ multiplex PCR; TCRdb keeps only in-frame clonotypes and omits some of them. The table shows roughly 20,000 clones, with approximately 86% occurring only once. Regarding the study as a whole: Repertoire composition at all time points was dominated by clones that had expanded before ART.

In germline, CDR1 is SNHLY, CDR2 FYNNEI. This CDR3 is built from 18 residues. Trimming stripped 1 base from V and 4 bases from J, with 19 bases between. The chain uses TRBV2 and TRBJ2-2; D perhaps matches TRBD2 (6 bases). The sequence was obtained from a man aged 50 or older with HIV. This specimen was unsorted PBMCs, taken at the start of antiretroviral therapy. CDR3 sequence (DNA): TGTGCCAGCAGTGAAGAAAGGGTACTTCTCGGGGGCACCGGGGAGCTGTTTTTT. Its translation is CASSEERVLLGGTGELFF.